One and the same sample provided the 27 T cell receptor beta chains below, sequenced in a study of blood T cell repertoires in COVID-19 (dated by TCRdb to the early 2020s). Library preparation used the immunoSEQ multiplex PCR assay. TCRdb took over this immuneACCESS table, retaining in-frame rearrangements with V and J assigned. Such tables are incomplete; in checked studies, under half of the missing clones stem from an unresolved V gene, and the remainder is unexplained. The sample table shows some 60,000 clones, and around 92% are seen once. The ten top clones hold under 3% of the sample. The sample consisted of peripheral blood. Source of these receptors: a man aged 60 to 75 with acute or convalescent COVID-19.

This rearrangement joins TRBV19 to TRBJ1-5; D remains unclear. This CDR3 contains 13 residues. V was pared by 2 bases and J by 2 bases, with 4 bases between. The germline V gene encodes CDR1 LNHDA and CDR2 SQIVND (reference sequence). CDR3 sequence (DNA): TGTGCCAGTAGTATAAGAGGCAATCAGCCCCAGCATTTT. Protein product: CASSIRGNQPQHF.

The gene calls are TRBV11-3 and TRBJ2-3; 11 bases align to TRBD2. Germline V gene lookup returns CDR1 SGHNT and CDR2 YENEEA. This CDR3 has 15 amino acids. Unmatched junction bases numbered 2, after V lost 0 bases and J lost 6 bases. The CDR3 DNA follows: TGTGCCAGCAGCTTAGATCCTAGCGGGAGGGATACGCAGTATTTT. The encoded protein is CASSLDPSGRDTQYF.

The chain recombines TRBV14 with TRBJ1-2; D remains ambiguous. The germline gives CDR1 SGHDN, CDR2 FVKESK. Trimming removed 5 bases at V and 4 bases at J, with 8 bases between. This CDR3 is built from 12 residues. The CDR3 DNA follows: TGTGCCAGCAGCGCTCGGAGCTATGGCTACACCTTC. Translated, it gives CASSARSYGYTF. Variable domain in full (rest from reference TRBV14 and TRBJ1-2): EAGVTQFPSHSVIEKGQTVTLRCDPISGHDNLYWYRRVMGKEIKFLLHFVKESKQDESGMPNNRFLAERTGGTYSTLKVQPAELEDSGVYFCASSARSYGYTFGSGTRLTVV.

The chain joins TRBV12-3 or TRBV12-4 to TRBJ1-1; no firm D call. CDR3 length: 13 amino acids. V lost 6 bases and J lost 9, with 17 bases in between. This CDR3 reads CASRPLGRSQAFF. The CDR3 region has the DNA TGTGCCAGCAGACCGCTCGGTAGATCCCAAGCTTTCTTT.

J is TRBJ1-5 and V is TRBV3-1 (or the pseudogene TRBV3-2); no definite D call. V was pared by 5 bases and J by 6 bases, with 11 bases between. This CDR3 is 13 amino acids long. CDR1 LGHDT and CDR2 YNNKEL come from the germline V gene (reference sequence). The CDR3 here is CASSFESGQPQHF. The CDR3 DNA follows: TGTGCCAGCAGCTTTGAATCGGGTCAGCCCCAGCATTTT.

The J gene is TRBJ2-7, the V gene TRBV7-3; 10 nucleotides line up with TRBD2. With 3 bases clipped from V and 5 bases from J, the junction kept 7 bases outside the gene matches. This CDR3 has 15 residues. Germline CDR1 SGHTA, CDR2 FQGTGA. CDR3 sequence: CASSLSGGTSDEQYF. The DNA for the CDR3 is TGTGCCAGCAGCTTGTCCGGTGGGACTAGCGACGAGCAGTACTTC.

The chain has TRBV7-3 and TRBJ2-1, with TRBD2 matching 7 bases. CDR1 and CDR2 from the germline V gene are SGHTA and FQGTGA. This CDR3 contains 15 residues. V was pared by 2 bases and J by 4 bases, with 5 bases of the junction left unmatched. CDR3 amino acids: CASSLLLAEYNEQFF. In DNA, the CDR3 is TGTGCCAGCAGCTTACTCCTAGCGGAGTACAATGAGCAGTTCTTC. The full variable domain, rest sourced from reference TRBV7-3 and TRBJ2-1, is GAGVSQTPSNKVTEKGKYVELRCDPISGHTALYWYRQSLGQGPEFLIYFQGTGAADDSGLPNDRFFAVRPEGSVSTLKIQRTERGDSAVYLCASSLLLAEYNEQFFGPGTRLTVL.

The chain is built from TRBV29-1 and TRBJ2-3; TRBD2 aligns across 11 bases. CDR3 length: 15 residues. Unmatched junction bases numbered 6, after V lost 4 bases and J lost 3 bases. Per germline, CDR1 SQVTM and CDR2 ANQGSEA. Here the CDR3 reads CSVGGASGRTDTQYF. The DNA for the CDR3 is TGCAGCGTTGGGGGGGCTAGCGGGAGGACAGATACGCAGTATTTT.

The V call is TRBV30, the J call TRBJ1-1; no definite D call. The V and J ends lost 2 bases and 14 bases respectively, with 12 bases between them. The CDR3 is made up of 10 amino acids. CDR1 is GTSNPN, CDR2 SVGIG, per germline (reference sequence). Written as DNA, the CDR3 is TGTGCCTGGAGTTTGAATCCTACGTTCTTT. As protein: CAWSLNPTFF.

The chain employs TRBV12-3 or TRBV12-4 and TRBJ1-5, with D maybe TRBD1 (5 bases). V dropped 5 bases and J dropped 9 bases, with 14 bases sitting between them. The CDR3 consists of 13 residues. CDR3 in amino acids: CASSRDYQGPQHF. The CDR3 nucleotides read TGTGCCAGCAGTCGGGACTACCAGGGGCCCCAGCATTTT.

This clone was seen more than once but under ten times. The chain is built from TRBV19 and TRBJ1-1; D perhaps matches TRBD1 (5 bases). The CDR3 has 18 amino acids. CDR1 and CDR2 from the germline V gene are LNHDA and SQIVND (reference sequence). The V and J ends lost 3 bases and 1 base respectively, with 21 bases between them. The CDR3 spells CASSIQAGTEVWNTEAFF. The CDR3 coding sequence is TGTGCCAGTAGTATCCAGGCAGGGACTGAGGTGTGGAACACTGAAGCTTTCTTT.

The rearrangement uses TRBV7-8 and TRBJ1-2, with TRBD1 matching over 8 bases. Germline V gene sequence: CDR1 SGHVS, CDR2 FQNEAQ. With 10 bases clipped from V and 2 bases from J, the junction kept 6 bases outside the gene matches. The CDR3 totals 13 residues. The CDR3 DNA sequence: TGTGCCACCCAACAGGGGGAGAACTATGGCTACACCTTC. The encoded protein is CATQQGENYGYTF.

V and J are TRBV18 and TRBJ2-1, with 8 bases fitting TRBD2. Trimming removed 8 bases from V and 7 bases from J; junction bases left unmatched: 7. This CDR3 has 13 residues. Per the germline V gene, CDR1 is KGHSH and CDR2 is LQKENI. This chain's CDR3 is CASVGLGENEQFF. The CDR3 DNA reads TGTGCCAGCGTGGGACTAGGAGAAAATGAGCAGTTCTTC.

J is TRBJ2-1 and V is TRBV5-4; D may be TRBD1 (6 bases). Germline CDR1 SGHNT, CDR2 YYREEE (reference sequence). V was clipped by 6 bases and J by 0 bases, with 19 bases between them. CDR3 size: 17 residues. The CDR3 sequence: CASNLGGGLSSYNEQFF. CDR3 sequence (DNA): TGTGCCAGCAACCTTGGGGGCGGGTTAAGCTCCTACAATGAGCAGTTCTTC.

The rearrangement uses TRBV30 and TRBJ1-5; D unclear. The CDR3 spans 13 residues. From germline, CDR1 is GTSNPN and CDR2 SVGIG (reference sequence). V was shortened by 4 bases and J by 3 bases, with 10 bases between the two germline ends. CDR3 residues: CAWTPGPNQPQHF. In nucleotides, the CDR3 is TGTGCCTGGACCCCTGGGCCCAATCAGCCCCAGCATTTT.

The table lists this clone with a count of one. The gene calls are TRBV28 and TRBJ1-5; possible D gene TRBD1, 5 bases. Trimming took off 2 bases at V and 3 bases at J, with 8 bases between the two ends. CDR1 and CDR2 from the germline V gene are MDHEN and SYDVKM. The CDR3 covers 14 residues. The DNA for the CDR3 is TGTGCCAGCAGTTTAATACAGGCCAATCAGCCCCAGCATTTT. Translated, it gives CASSLIQANQPQHF.

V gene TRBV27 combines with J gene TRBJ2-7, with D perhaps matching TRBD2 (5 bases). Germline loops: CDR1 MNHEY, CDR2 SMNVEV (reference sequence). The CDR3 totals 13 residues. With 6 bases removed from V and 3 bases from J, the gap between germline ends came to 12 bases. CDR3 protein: CASRGVASYEQYF. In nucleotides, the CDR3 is TGTGCCAGCAGGGGAGTAGCGAGCTACGAGCAGTACTTC.

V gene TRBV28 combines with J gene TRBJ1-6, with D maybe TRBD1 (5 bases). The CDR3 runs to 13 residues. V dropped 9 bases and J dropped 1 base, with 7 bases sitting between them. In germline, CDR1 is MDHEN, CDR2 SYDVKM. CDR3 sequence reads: CASRGSYNSPLHF. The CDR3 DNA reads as TGTGCCAGTCGGGGGTCCTATAATTCACCCCTCCACTTT.

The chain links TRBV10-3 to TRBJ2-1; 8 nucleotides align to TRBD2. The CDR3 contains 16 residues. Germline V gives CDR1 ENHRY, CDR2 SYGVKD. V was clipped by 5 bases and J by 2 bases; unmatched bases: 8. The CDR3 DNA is TGTGCCATCAGTAATCCGGGACTAGTGGCCTACAATGAGCAGTTCTTC. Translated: CAISNPGLVAYNEQFF.

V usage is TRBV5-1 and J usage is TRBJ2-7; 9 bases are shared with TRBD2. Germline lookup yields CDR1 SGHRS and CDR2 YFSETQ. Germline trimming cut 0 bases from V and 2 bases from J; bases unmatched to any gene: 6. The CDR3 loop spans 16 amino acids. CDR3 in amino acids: CASSLVLAGIPYEQYF. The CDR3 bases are TGCGCCAGCAGCTTGGTACTAGCGGGTATCCCCTACGAGCAGTACTTC.

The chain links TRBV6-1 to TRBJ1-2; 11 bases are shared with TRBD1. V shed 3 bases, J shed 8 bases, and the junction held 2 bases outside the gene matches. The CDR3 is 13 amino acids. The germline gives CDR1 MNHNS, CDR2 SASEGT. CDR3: CASSDRDRGGYTF. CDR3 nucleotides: TGTGCCAGCAGTGACCGGGACAGGGGGGGCTACACCTTC.

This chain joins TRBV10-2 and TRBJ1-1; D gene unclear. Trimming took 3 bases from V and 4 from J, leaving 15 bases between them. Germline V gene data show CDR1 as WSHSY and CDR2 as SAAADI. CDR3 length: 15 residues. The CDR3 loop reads CASSDAGSVGTEAFF. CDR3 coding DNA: TGCGCCAGCAGTGACGCCGGTTCTGTCGGCACTGAAGCTTTCTTT.

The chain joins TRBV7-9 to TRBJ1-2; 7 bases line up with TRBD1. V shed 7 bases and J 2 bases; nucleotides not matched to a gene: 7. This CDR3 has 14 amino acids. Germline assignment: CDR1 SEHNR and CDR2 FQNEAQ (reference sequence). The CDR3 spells CASTQTGTNYGYTF. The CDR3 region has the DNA TGTGCCAGCACCCAGACAGGGACCAACTATGGCTACACCTTC.

The CDR3 nucleotides are TGTGCCAGCTCACCAAACCAAGTACTCCACAATGAGCAGTTCTTC. Its protein product is CASSPNQVLHNEQFF. The chain carries TRBV18 and TRBJ2-1, with unresolved D. The CDR3 consists of 15 residues. V was pared by 2 bases and J by 5 bases, with 13 bases between. Germline-derived CDR1 and CDR2 are KGHSH and LQKENI.

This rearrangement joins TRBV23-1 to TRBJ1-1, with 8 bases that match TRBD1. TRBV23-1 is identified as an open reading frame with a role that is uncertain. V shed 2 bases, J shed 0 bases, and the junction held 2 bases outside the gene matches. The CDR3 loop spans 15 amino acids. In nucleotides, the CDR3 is TGCGCCAGCAGTCAAGGGACAGGACTGAACACTGAAGCTTTCTTT. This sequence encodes CASSQGTGLNTEAFF.

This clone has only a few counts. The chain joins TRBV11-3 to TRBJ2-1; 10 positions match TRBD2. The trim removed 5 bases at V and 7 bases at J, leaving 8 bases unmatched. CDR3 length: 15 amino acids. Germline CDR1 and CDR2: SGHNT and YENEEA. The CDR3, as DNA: TGTGCCAGCAGCCACAGGGTAGCGGGGGGAAATGAGCAGTTCTTC. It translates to CASSHRVAGGNEQFF. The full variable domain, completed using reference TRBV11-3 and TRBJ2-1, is EAGVVQSPRYKIIEKKQPVAFWCNPISGHNTLYWYLQNLGQGPELLIRYENEEAVDDSQLPKDRFSAERLKGVDSTLKIQPAELGDSAVYLCASSHRVAGGNEQFFGPGTRLTVL.

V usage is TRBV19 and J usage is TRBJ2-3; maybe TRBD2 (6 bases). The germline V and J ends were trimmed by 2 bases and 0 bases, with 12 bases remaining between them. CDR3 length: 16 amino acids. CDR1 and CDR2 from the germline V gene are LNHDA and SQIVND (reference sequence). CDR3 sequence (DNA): TGTGCCAGTAGTATAAGGAGTCTAGCGAGCACAGATACGCAGTATTTT. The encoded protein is CASSIRSLASTDTQYF. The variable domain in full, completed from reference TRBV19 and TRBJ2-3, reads DGGITQSPKYLFRKEGQNVTLSCEQNLNHDAMYWYRQDPGQGLRLIYYSQIVNDFQKGDIAEGYSVSREKKESFPLTVTSAQKNPTAFYLCASSIRSLASTDTQYFGPGTRLTVL.